One sample yielded the 32 T cell receptor beta chains listed below, sequenced in a study of blood T cell repertoires in COVID-19. Libraries were prepared by immunoSEQ multiplex PCR; TCRdb keeps only in-frame clonotypes and omits some of them. The sample has approximately 86,000 clones; roughly 80% are singletons. Sequenced input: peripheral blood. Every receptor here comes from a man aged 45-65 years with acute or convalescent COVID-19.

This chain links TRBV4-1 with TRBJ1-2; 7 bases fit TRBD1. CDR3 length: 14 amino acids. Losses at the gene ends were 4 bases for V and 3 bases for J; bases not matched to a gene: 5. Germline CDR1 and CDR2: MGHRA and YSYEKL. The CDR3 spells CASSPQGDDYGYTF. The CDR3 DNA reads TGCGCCAGCAGCCCGCAGGGGGATGACTATGGCTACACCTTC.

This clone came up a few times. This specimen includes other DNA sequences encoding the same CDR3. The rearrangement uses TRBV7-8 and TRBJ2-7; TRBD2 agrees at 7 bases. V trimming: 4 bases; J trimming: 2 bases; junction bases outside the gene matches: 5. CDR3 length: 14 residues. Germline CDR1 is SGHVS and CDR2 is FQNEAQ. CDR3 amino acids: CASSSSGGTYEQYF. The CDR3 DNA reads TGTGCCAGCAGCTCTTCGGGGGGTACCTACGAGCAGTACTTC.

J is TRBJ1-5 and V is TRBV6-1; D is possibly TRBD1 (5 bases). Between the trimmed V and J ends, which lost 1 base and 0 bases, there was a span of 13 bases. The CDR3 is 17 amino acids. Looked up from germline, CDR1 is MNHNS and CDR2 is SASEGT. Written as DNA, the CDR3 is TGTGCCAGCAGTGAAGGAGTAGGGGTGATTAGCAATCAGCCCCAGCATTTT. It translates to CASSEGVGVISNQPQHF.

The genes are TRBV5-1 and TRBJ2-2; 14 positions match TRBD2. J was trimmed by 7 bases and V by 3 bases; bases with no gene match: 8. The CDR3 sequence is 17 residues long. In germline, CDR1 is SGHRS, CDR2 YFSETQ. In DNA, the CDR3 is TGCGCCAGCAGCTCCGGGACTAGCGGGAGTCGTGGCGGGGAGCTGTTTTTT. Amino acid sequence: CASSSGTSGSRGGELFF.

The J gene is TRBJ2-1, the V gene TRBV19, with D tentatively TRBD2 (6 bases). The CDR3 runs to 14 residues. V lost 4 bases to trimming and J lost 7 bases, with 14 bases between them. CDR1 LNHDA and CDR2 SQIVND come from the germline V gene (reference sequence). CDR3 in DNA: TGTGCCAGTAGTAGGTGGGGGGAAAGGAATGAGCAGTTCTTC. Its protein is CASSRWGERNEQFF.

The chain uses TRBV9 and TRBJ1-5; D remains unclear. The CDR3 contains 15 residues. The germline V gene has CDR1 SGDLS and CDR2 YYNGEE. V lost 0 bases, J lost 0 bases, and 7 bases lay in between. The CDR3, as DNA: TGTGCCAGCAGCGTAGATGGCTTTAGCAATCAGCCCCAGCATTTT. This codes for CASSVDGFSNQPQHF.

This chain uses TRBV5-1 with TRBJ2-2; TRBD1 agrees at 9 bases. The germline V gene encodes CDR1 SGHRS and CDR2 YFSETQ. This CDR3 has 15 residues. J gave up 5 bases and V 6 bases, and 8 bases lay outside the gene matches. In DNA form, the CDR3 reads TGCGCCAGCAACGAACAGGGGGCGGGGACCGGGGAGCTGTTTTTT. Its protein is CASNEQGAGTGELFF. Full variable domain (outside the CDR3, taken from reference TRBV5-1 and TRBJ2-2): KAGVTQTPRYLIKTRGQQVTLSCSPISGHRSVSWYQQTPGQGLQFLFEYFSETQRNKGNFPGRFSGRQFSNSRSEMNVSTLELGDSALYLCASNEQGAGTGELFFGEGSRLTVL.

The chain combines TRBV27 with TRBJ1-6, with TRBD1 matching over 9 bases. Germline V gene sequence: CDR1 MNHEY, CDR2 SMNVEV (reference sequence). V was pared by 6 bases and J by 0 bases, with 9 bases of the junction left unmatched. CDR3 length: 18 amino acids. DNA for the CDR3: TGTGCCAGCAGACCCGAGGACAGGGGAAGCTCCTATAATTCACCCCTCCACTTT. Translation gives CASRPEDRGSSYNSPLHF.

This rearrangement joins TRBV11-2 to TRBJ1-2, with D tentatively TRBD1 (6 bases). This CDR3 contains 15 residues. Germline V gene data show CDR1 as SGHAT and CDR2 as FQNNGV. Trimming shortened V by 6 bases and J by 0 bases, and 14 bases separated the two germline ends. The CDR3 coding sequence is TGTGCCAGCAGTTCGACAGGACTAGCTAACTATGGCTACACCTTC. Protein product: CASSSTGLANYGYTF.

The CDR3 here is CASSLGQGGGDSRRNEQFF. The CDR3, as DNA: TGTGCCAGCAGCTTAGGTCAGGGCGGAGGGGACTCCCGTCGGAATGAGCAGTTCTTC. V usage is TRBV7-9 and J usage is TRBJ2-1; possibly TRBD2 for D (6 bases). Germline V CDR1 and CDR2: SEHNR, FQNEAQ (reference sequence). This CDR3 spans 19 amino acids. V lost 1 base and J lost 7, with 26 bases in between.

The gene calls are TRBV27 and TRBJ2-7, with 7 bases that match TRBD1. CDR3 size: 13 residues. Germline CDR1 and CDR2: MNHEY and SMNVEV (reference sequence). Trimming removed 6 bases from V and 5 bases from J; junction bases left unmatched: 7. This CDR3 is CASRRGLADEQYF. The CDR3, as DNA: TGTGCCAGCAGGAGGGGGCTGGCTGACGAGCAGTACTTC.

V gene TRBV19 combines with J gene TRBJ1-1; TRBD1 agrees at 8 bases. V lost 3 bases, J lost 5 bases, and 5 bases stayed unmatched. The CDR3 spans 14 residues. The germline CDR1 and CDR2 sequences are LNHDA and SQIVND (reference sequence). CDR3 DNA: TGTGCCAGTAGTATGGACAGGGTATGGACTGAAGCTTTCTTT. Translated: CASSMDRVWTEAFF.

This clone has only one observation. The genes are TRBV18 and TRBJ2-1; 7 nucleotides match TRBD1. The V gene end was trimmed by 6 bases and the J gene end by 3 bases; junction bases not matched to a gene: 8. Germline lookup yields CDR1 KGHSH and CDR2 LQKENI. The CDR3 contains 15 residues. Here the CDR3 DNA reads TGTGCCAGCTCCCGGGCCGACAGGGACTACAATGAGCAGTTCTTC. It is translated as CASSRADRDYNEQFF.

V usage is TRBV19 and J usage is TRBJ2-6; D possibly corresponds to TRBD1 (6 bases). Looked up from germline, CDR1 is LNHDA and CDR2 is SQIVND (reference sequence). The CDR3 contains 15 residues. V gave up 4 bases and J gave up 4 bases, with 11 bases separating them. CDR3 sequence reads: CASSTRQAGANVLTF. The CDR3 DNA sequence: TGTGCCAGTAGTACTCGACAGGCCGGGGCCAACGTCCTGACTTTC. Full variable domain (remainder filled in from reference TRBV19 and TRBJ2-6): DGGITQSPKYLFRKEGQNVTLSCEQNLNHDAMYWYRQDPGQGLRLIYYSQIVNDFQKGDIAEGYSVSREKKESFPLTVTSAQKNPTAFYLCASSTRQAGANVLTFGAGSRLTVL.

In this sample, this clone turned up once. The gene calls are TRBV6-1 and TRBJ1-1; D is possibly TRBD1 (5 bases). This CDR3 contains 16 residues. V was cut by 1 base and J by 6 bases, with 18 bases left in between. Germline V gene data show CDR1 as MNHNS and CDR2 as SASEGT. The CDR3 DNA reads as TGTGCCAGCAGTGAAGAGTACCAGACAGTTGGGGCTGAAGCTTTCTTT. This encodes CASSEEYQTVGAEAFF.

This chain uses TRBV9 with TRBJ1-1; D remains unclear. V shed 0 bases and J shed 7 bases, with 13 bases lying between them. CDR1 is SGDLS and CDR2 is YYNGEE in the germline V gene. The CDR3 is 14 amino acids. The chain's CDR3 is CASSVERVRDEAFF. CDR3 bases: TGTGCCAGCAGCGTAGAGAGGGTGAGAGATGAAGCTTTCTTT.

There are a few counts of this clone. V is TRBV7-2 and J is TRBJ2-7, with 9 bases matching TRBD1. Trimming cost V 6 bases and J 5 bases; bases outside gene matches: 5. The CDR3 is 13 amino acids. From germline, CDR1 is SGHTA and CDR2 FQGNSA. CDR3 nucleotides: TGTGCCAGCAGACAGACAGGGGGTAACGAGCAGTACTTC. This translates into CASRQTGGNEQYF. Together with reference TRBV7-2 and TRBJ2-7, the CDR3 gives the full variable domain: GAGVSQSPSNKVTEKGKDVELRCDPISGHTALYWYRQSLGQGLEFLIYFQGNSAPDKSGLPSDRFSAERTGGSVSTLTIQRTQQEDSAVYLCASRQTGGNEQYFGPGTRLTVT.

The chain carries TRBV18 and TRBJ1-1; no clear D. Germline values: CDR1 KGHSH, CDR2 LQKENI. CDR3 length equals 14 residues. V was trimmed by 0 bases and J by 1 base, leaving 6 bases between them. The CDR3: CASSPPRANTEAFF. In DNA form, the CDR3 reads TGTGCCAGCTCACCACCGAGGGCGAACACTGAAGCTTTCTTT.

This clone was seen a few times. The chain has TRBV21-1 and TRBJ1-2; TRBD1 is taken as the D call from the table, unchecked against the DNA. TRBV21-1 has pseudogene status. CDR3 length: 15 amino acids. The CDR3: CASSKRTGPSYGYTF. The CDR3 coding sequence is TGTGCCAGCAGCAAGAGGACAGGGCCGAGCTATGGCTACACCTTC.

The chain uses TRBV30 and TRBJ1-1; TRBD1 matches at 7 bases. The CDR3 sequence is 14 residues long. Germline CDR1 and CDR2: GTSNPN and SVGIG (reference sequence). The V and J ends lost 2 bases and 4 bases, in that order; junction bases with no gene match: 7. CDR3 nucleotides: TGTGCCTGGAGTCCCCGGGACAGAACCACTGAAGCTTTCTTT. It codes for CAWSPRDRTTEAFF. Based on the CDR3 plus reference TRBV30 and TRBJ1-1, the full variable domain is SQTIHQWPATLVQPVGSPLSLECTVEGTSNPNLYWYRQAAGRGLQLLFYSVGIGQISSEVPQNLSASRPQDRQFILSSKKLLLSDSGFYLCAWSPRDRTTEAFFGQGTRLTVV.

The gene calls are TRBV7-2 and TRBJ2-7; 9 bases are a match to TRBD2. The ends lost 5 bases at V and 0 bases at J; junction bases unmatched: 8. Germline CDR1 is SGHTA and CDR2 is FQGNSA. This CDR3 is built from 16 residues. CDR3 DNA sequence: TGTGCCAGCAGCCAAGGACTAGCGCGTAACTCCTACGAGCAGTACTTC. As protein: CASSQGLARNSYEQYF. The whole variable domain, filled in from reference TRBV7-2 and TRBJ2-7, reads GAGVSQSPSNKVTEKGKDVELRCDPISGHTALYWYRQSLGQGLEFLIYFQGNSAPDKSGLPSDRFSAERTGGSVSTLTIQRTQQEDSAVYLCASSQGLARNSYEQYFGPGTRLTVT.

The chain links TRBV5-1 to TRBJ2-7, with TRBD2 matching over 8 bases. The CDR3 has 14 residues. The trim removed 4 bases at V and 5 bases at J, leaving 8 bases unmatched. Germline CDR1 is SGHRS and CDR2 is YFSETQ. The CDR3 spells CASSNGTRIHEQYF. CDR3 sequence (DNA): TGCGCCAGCAGCAACGGGACTAGGATCCACGAGCAGTACTTC.

This chain uses TRBV28 with TRBJ2-7; D remains unclear. Germline V gene lookup returns CDR1 MDHEN and CDR2 SYDVKM. V was clipped by 6 bases and J by 6 bases, with 12 bases between them. CDR3 length: 12 amino acids. The CDR3 DNA is TGTGCCAGCAGGTTCGGAGCGCGCGAGCAGTACTTC. This translates into CASRFGAREQYF.

This chain uses TRBV7-3 with TRBJ2-2; D might be TRBD2 (6 bases). V was clipped by 4 bases and J by 10 bases, with 13 bases between them. This CDR3 has 13 residues. Germline V gene data show CDR1 as SGHTA and CDR2 as FQGTGA. The CDR3 sequence: CASSSRGTAELFF. As DNA, the CDR3 is TGTGCCAGCAGCTCACGTGGGACTGCGGAGCTGTTTTTT. The complete variable domain, with remaining parts taken from reference TRBV7-3 and TRBJ2-2, reads GAGVSQTPSNKVTEKGKYVELRCDPISGHTALYWYRQSLGQGPEFLIYFQGTGAADDSGLPNDRFFAVRPEGSVSTLKIQRTERGDSAVYLCASSSRGTAELFFGEGSRLTVL.

The chain has TRBV14 and TRBJ2-1; D gene uncertain. V shed 2 bases and J shed 9 bases, with 11 bases lying between them. Germline V gene lookup returns CDR1 SGHDN and CDR2 FVKESK. This CDR3 is 13 amino acids long. The CDR3 DNA reads TGTGCCAGCAGCCAATACAGATACGGTGAGCAGTTCTTC. This sequence encodes CASSQYRYGEQFF.

This chain connects TRBV12-3 or TRBV12-4 to TRBJ2-7, with a possible D match to TRBD2 (5 bases). The CDR3 is 12 amino acids. The germline V and J ends were trimmed by 5 bases and 5 bases, with 10 bases remaining between them. DNA of the CDR3: TGTGCCAGCAGTCTTACTAGGCACGAGCAGTACTTC. Encoded protein: CASSLTRHEQYF.

This clone was observed a few times. The chain links TRBV19 to TRBJ2-2; 7 bases are a match to TRBD2. The germline CDR1 and CDR2 sequences are LNHDA and SQIVND (reference sequence). J gave up 5 bases and V 3 bases, and 3 bases lay outside the gene matches. CDR3 length: 14 amino acids. The CDR3 DNA reads TGTGCCAGTAGTATGCGGGAGAGAACCGGGGAGCTGTTTTTT. Its protein product is CASSMRERTGELFF. The whole variable domain, remainder taken from reference TRBV19 and TRBJ2-2, is DGGITQSPKYLFRKEGQNVTLSCEQNLNHDAMYWYRQDPGQGLRLIYYSQIVNDFQKGDIAEGYSVSREKKESFPLTVTSAQKNPTAFYLCASSMRERTGELFFGEGSRLTVL.

The chain uses TRBV7-9 and TRBJ2-3; D gene ambiguous. Germline V lookup: CDR1 SEHNR, CDR2 FQNEAQ (reference sequence). V lost 0 bases, J lost 8 bases, and 12 bases lay in between. The CDR3 runs 14 residues. The chain's CDR3 is CASSLAYSSGTQYF. CDR3 nucleotide sequence: TGTGCCAGCAGCTTAGCTTACTCGTCGGGTACGCAGTATTTT.

This clone turned up a few times. This chain connects TRBV2 to TRBJ2-1; 13 bases fit TRBD2. This CDR3 has 17 residues. CDR1 and CDR2 (germline): SNHLY, FYNNEI. The trim removed 6 bases at V and 6 bases at J, leaving 11 bases unmatched. The CDR3 loop reads CASSWTSGGPSTNEQFF. The CDR3 bases are TGTGCCAGCAGCTGGACTAGCGGGGGTCCTTCCACCAATGAGCAGTTCTTC.

The chain recombines TRBV12-3 or TRBV12-4 with TRBJ1-1, with D unclear. The CDR3 has 11 amino acids. Trimming shortened V by 5 bases and J by 8 bases, and 9 bases separated the two germline ends. In DNA, the CDR3 is TGTGCCAGCAGTCTCACTAAGGAAGCTTTCTTT. Translation: CASSLTKEAFF.

The chain employs TRBV7-2 and TRBJ1-5, with TRBD1 matching 9 bases. V gave up 8 bases and J gave up 7 bases; unmatched junction bases: 6. The germline V gene has CDR1 SGHTA and CDR2 FQGNSA. The CDR3 extends over 13 amino acids. This CDR3 is CASARQGGQPQHF. Here the CDR3 DNA reads TGTGCCAGCGCGAGACAGGGGGGACAGCCCCAGCATTTT.

This chain joins TRBV9 and TRBJ1-5; TRBD1 aligns across 7 bases. V shed 4 bases, J shed 4 bases, and the junction held 8 bases outside the gene matches. Per germline, CDR1 SGDLS and CDR2 YYNGEE. The CDR3 has 15 amino acids. The CDR3, as DNA: TGTGCCAGCAGCTCAGGGGGAGTGGGAAATCAGCCCCAGCATTTT. This gives the protein CASSSGGVGNQPQHF.